This is a list of T cell receptor beta chains from one sample in a study of T-cell memory formation after mild COVID-19. TCRdb redid the calling of the 5' RACE reads with MiXCR, one entry per CDR3 protein. The top ten clones hold roughly 3.8% of a sample with more than 150,000 distinct CDR3 sequences, roughly 12% of them seen once. The specimen was PBMCs or a T cell subset sorted from them (not recorded which). The receptors were sampled from a man aged 18 to 30 who had mild COVID-19 (a few samples of this study predate the infection). Cell type and time point are not known. CDR3s include the opening cysteine and the closing phenylalanine or tryptophan. The order of the fields is V gene, D gene, CDR3 protein. A D gene is named only where the DNA matches it firmly.

TRBV27	TRBD1	CASRRTGLSYNSPLHF
TRBV29-1	.	CSVAENIQYF
TRBV24-1	.	CATSQVDNEQFF
TRBV12-3/TRBV12-4	.	CASSLVRGGSLYTEAFF
TRBV5-1	.	CASSLGTGNTIYF
TRBV7-8	.	CASSPTSGETQYF
TRBV5-5	.	CASSRTIGTDTQYF
TRBV20-1	.	CSARSSPGNTIYF
TRBV12-5	.	CASGLVTQVSEAFF
TRBV7-3	.	CASSLGLSDTQYF
TRBV5-1	.	CASSYQDRQETQYF
TRBV5-1	TRBD2	CASSLSTSGFQETQYF
TRBV5-1	TRBD1	CASSRGQGGTGELFF
TRBV7-3	TRBD2	CASSPGLAGAEQFF
TRBV6-5	.	CASSLHAQSHWGSNYGYTF
TRBV5-1	.	CASSLGSTTGPQETQYF
TRBV20-1	.	CSPLPLIRNEQFF
TRBV5-1	.	CASNVEGGESGEQFF
TRBV7-8	.	CASSLEGGLTNSPLHF
TRBV29-1	TRBD1	CSVRQGADLLAQYF
TRBV4-1	.	CASSQGGNSNQPQHF
TRBV7-9	.	CASSLGWRGRETEAFF
TRBV5-6	.	CASSPFFQGAGYTF